Only a few counts were recorded for the clone carrying this T cell receptor beta chain. Antigen unknown. Sequencing of the DNA from cultured CD4+ T cells was carried out with the Oncomine TCR Beta short-read assay. Using the QIAamp micro DNA kit, genomic DNA was extracted from the CD4+ T cells that had been cultured. TCRdb reprocessed the PCR reads via MiXCR and lists one record per CDR3 protein. The sample yields about 18,000 distinct CDR3 sequences, about 52% seen once. Germline loops: CDR1 MNHNS, CDR2 SASEGT. The V end lost 6 bases, the J end lost 10 bases, and 22 bases lay between the germline ends. The CDR3 is 15 amino acids. The sample is drawn from a study of vaccination and CD4 T cells after COVID-19. Study details: The authors used overlapping spike peptides from SARS-CoV-2, HCoV-NL63, HCoV-OC43 and HCoV-229E to stimulate cells.

Time point of the sample: late sampling 161 to 241 days after vaccination in a few convalescent patients. Treatment defined: approximately nine-day PBMC culture with coronavirus spike peptide pools or control peptides (ViraFEST assay). The chain combines TRBV6-1 with TRBJ2-1; D assignment may be TRBD1 or TRBD2 (6 bases each). Specimen: CD4+ T cells from blood, cultured in vitro, collected about 7 months after SARS-CoV-2 vaccination. The TCR originated in a human donor who had recovered from COVID-19. CDR3 protein: CASRDQGGGPKEQFF. The CDR3, as DNA: TGTGCCAGCAGGGACCAGGGTGGGGGGCCAAAGGAGCAGTTCTTC.